This T cell receptor beta chain comes out of a study of cytomegalovirus exposure and HLA in healthy donors. Study summary: The roughly 110 validation repertoires used the same platform as the roughly 670 first-cohort repertoires, a later analysis reported.

Concerning this clone itself: What it recognizes is unknown.

Generated by immunoSEQ multiplex PCR, the TCRdb table keeps only in-frame clones and is missing some. The sample yields under 80,000 clones, 94% seen once. This CDR3 region has 14 residues. Germline V gene data show CDR1 as LNHDA and CDR2 as SQIVND (reference sequence). The trim removed 1 base at V and 5 bases at J, leaving 2 bases unmatched. Study-wide results and caveats: Most observed TCR sequences were rare, whereas some public TCRs were detected in many donors.

The TCR was taken from a woman under 30 in good health and CMV-seronegative. The sequencing input was PBMCs. This chain links TRBV19 with TRBJ1-2; 9 nucleotides agree with TRBD1. The CDR3 bases are TGTGCCAGTAGTATAGGGACAGGGGTTTATGGCTACACCTTC. Amino acid sequence: CASSIGTGVYGYTF.